The entry below gives a single T cell receptor beta chain sequence along with its context. The antigen is unknown. TCRdb reanalysed the RT-PCR reads using MiXCR and keeps one entry per CDR3 protein. This table has about 700,000 distinct CDR3 sequences, approximately 15% appearing once. This sample was taken from a study of response to subunit inactivated influenza vaccine. General observations from the study: After each seasonal influenza vaccination, few new T cells are recruited, the authors suggested.

J gave up 5 bases and V 4 bases, and 7 bases lay outside the gene matches. The CDR3 consists of 14 residues. The germline V gene encodes CDR1 MNHNS and CDR2 SASEGT. This TCR derives from a man aged 45-60 years who received an inactivated influenza vaccine. The chain joins TRBV6-1 to TRBJ1-1; TRBD1 matches at 7 bases. Specimen: PBMCs from blood, collected 14 to 15 days before vaccination. The CDR3 sequence is CASSVKGAVTEAFF. Written as DNA, the CDR3 is TGTGCCAGCAGTGTAAAGGGGGCGGTTACTGAAGCTTTCTTT.